One sample yielded the 25 T cell receptor beta chains listed below, sequenced in a study of cytomegalovirus exposure and HLA in healthy donors. Primers included in the PCR were 60 Vbeta and 13 Jbeta primers. Repertoires were generated with immunoSEQ multiplex PCR, while TCRdb's copy carries only in-frame clones and drops some. Of about 200,000 clones in the sample, 65% to 80% are singletons; the top ten hold roughly a sixth. Input material: PBMCs. These receptors were collected from a man in his forties in good health and CMV-seronegative.

Here the CDR3 DNA reads TGTGCCAGCAGTGAAATGTGGAGCTCTGGGGCCAACGTCCTGACTTTC. Its protein product is CASSEMWSSGANVLTF. This chain uses TRBV6-1 with TRBJ2-6, with D uncertain. The V end was cut by 2 bases, the J end by 0 bases, with 8 bases between. The CDR3 has 16 amino acids. Per the germline V gene, CDR1 is MNHNS and CDR2 is SASEGT.

The chain carries TRBV7-6 and TRBJ2-7, with D maybe TRBD2 (6 bases). This CDR3 is built from 14 residues. Between the trimmed V and J ends, which lost 5 bases and 0 bases, there was a span of 11 bases. Germline loops: CDR1 SGHVS, CDR2 FNYEAQ. The CDR3 here is CASSPRGLSYEQYF. The CDR3 DNA sequence: TGTGCCAGCAGCCCAAGGGGACTCTCCTACGAGCAGTACTTC.

The CDR3 region is CAIRGTGDNYGYTF. CDR3 in DNA: TGTGCCATCAGAGGGACAGGGGATAACTATGGCTACACCTTC. The genes are TRBV10-3 and TRBJ1-2; 10 bases are a match to TRBD1. In germline, CDR1 is ENHRY, CDR2 SYGVKD. CDR3 size: 14 residues. V was clipped by 6 bases and J by 1 base; unmatched bases: 2.

The J gene is TRBJ2-3, the V gene TRBV7-2; TRBD2 matches at 10 bases. After removal of 5 bases from V and 3 bases from J, the junction contained 17 bases not matched to a gene. CDR1 is SGHTA and CDR2 is FQGNSA in the germline V gene. The CDR3 covers 19 residues. The CDR3 sequence: CASSPRSAGGPIGTDTQYF. In DNA form, the CDR3 reads TGTGCCAGCAGCCCGAGGTCAGCGGGAGGGCCGATTGGGACAGATACGCAGTATTTT.

This rearrangement joins TRBV7-2 to TRBJ1-5; D remains ambiguous. The length of the CDR3 is 12 residues. Between the trimmed V and J ends, which lost 2 bases and 7 bases, there was a span of 6 bases. The V gene's germline CDR1 is SGHTA and CDR2 FQGNSA. The CDR3: CASSLRGQPQHF. For the CDR3, the DNA is TGTGCCAGCAGCTTAAGAGGACAGCCCCAGCATTTT.

This clone was counted once. The chain links TRBV10-2 to TRBJ2-7, with D possibly TRBD2 on 6 matching bases. CDR1 is WSHSY and CDR2 is SAAADI in the germline V gene. V was pared by 8 bases and J by 3 bases, with 17 bases between. The CDR3 covers 14 residues. Written as DNA, the CDR3 is TGCGCCAGCCTTATTAGCGGTACCAGCTACGAGCAGTACTTC. Translating gives CASLISGTSYEQYF.

This clone was seen only once. This chain uses TRBV29-1 with TRBJ2-2; D is possibly TRBD1 (5 bases). In germline, CDR1 is SQVTM, CDR2 ANQGSEA. The CDR3 sequence is 15 residues long. The V end was cut by 7 bases, the J end by 2 bases, with 17 bases between. In DNA, the CDR3 is TGCAGCGCGTTAACAGGTTCCTCCAACACCGGGGAGCTGTTTTTT. This sequence encodes CSALTGSSNTGELFF.

The rearrangement joins TRBV7-9 to TRBJ2-2; 8 bases align to TRBD1. Trimming took 5 bases from V and 4 from J; bases not matched to a gene: 18. This CDR3 has 19 residues. Germline CDR1 reads SEHNR; CDR2 reads FQNEAQ (reference sequence). For the CDR3, the DNA is TGTGCCAGCAGCCCTCAGGGGGCGCTTAGTCGCGCCGTCACCGGGGAGCTGTTTTTT. This sequence encodes CASSPQGALSRAVTGELFF.

The genes are TRBV11-2 and TRBJ1-1, with D possibly matching TRBD1 (5 bases). The germline V gene has CDR1 SGHAT and CDR2 FQNNGV. V gave up 2 bases and J gave up 1 base, with 5 bases separating them. This CDR3 has 13 residues. DNA of the CDR3: TGTGCCAGCAGCTTAACAGGGAACACTGAAGCTTTCTTT. Translated: CASSLTGNTEAFF.

The chain uses TRBV27 and TRBJ2-7; TRBD2 matches at 12 bases. The CDR3 contains 15 residues. Germline CDR1 MNHEY, CDR2 SMNVEV (reference sequence). J lost 4 bases, V lost 3 bases, and 4 bases had no gene match. The CDR3 sequence: CASSFLAGGPYEQYF. The DNA for the CDR3 is TGTGCCAGCAGTTTCCTAGCGGGAGGGCCGTACGAGCAGTACTTC.

This clone was picked up a small number of times. This chain links TRBV28 with TRBJ1-3; tentatively, D is TRBD1 (6 bases). Looked up from germline, CDR1 is MDHEN and CDR2 is SYDVKM. V lost 2 bases to trimming and J lost 3 bases, with 11 bases between them. This CDR3 region has 15 residues. The CDR3 is CASSLETGYGNTIYF. Written as DNA, the CDR3 is TGTGCCAGCAGTTTAGAAACAGGGTATGGAAACACCATATATTTT.

The J gene is TRBJ1-1, the V gene TRBV28, with D possibly being TRBD1 (5 bases). This CDR3 has 14 amino acids. Germline CDR1 MDHEN, CDR2 SYDVKM. The V and J ends lost 3 bases and 5 bases respectively, with 13 bases between them. The CDR3 protein is CASSFKGVGTEAFF. The CDR3, as DNA: TGTGCCAGCAGTTTTAAAGGGGTGGGGACTGAAGCTTTCTTT.

The CDR3 reads CATSRDSGYEQYF. The CDR3 coding sequence is TGTGCCACCAGCAGAGATTCAGGCTACGAGCAGTACTTC. The rearrangement links TRBV15 to TRBJ2-7; D unresolved. Germline assignment: CDR1 LNHNV and CDR2 YYDKDF (reference sequence). The CDR3 has 13 residues. V lost 0 bases and J lost 3, with 6 bases in between. The full variable domain, with the rest looked up from reference TRBV15 and TRBJ2-7, is DAMVIQNPRYQVTQFGKPVTLSCSQTLNHNVMYWYQQKSSQAPKLLFHYYDKDFNNEADTPDNFQSRRPNTSFCFLDIRSPGLGDTAMYLCATSRDSGYEQYFGPGTRLTVT.

The table lists this clone with a few counts. J is TRBJ1-1 and V is TRBV4-2, with 7 bases aligning to TRBD1. The CDR3 contains 13 residues. With V trimmed by 1 base and J by 8 bases, 4 bases remained unmatched. From germline, CDR1 is LGHNA and CDR2 YNFKEQ. This CDR3 is CASSQAGQAEAFF. CDR3 sequence (DNA): TGTGCCAGCAGCCAAGCTGGACAGGCCGAAGCTTTCTTT.

This clone was seen more than once but under ten times. The genes are TRBV5-1 and TRBJ1-1, with 10 positions matching TRBD1. V gave up 4 bases and J gave up 8 bases; unmatched junction bases: 8. The germline V gene has CDR1 SGHRS and CDR2 YFSETQ. There are 14 residues in the CDR3. CDR3 residues: CASSPTGGSLEAFF. CDR3 DNA sequence: TGCGCCAGCAGCCCGACAGGGGGCTCTCTAGAAGCTTTCTTT.

The rearrangement uses TRBV6-4 and TRBJ2-1; 8 bases agree with TRBD1. Per the germline V gene, CDR1 is MRHNA and CDR2 is SNTAGT. Unmatched junction bases numbered 11, after V lost 6 bases and J lost 7 bases. The CDR3 sequence is 15 residues long. The CDR3 region is CASSRTGFMGNEQFF. The DNA for the CDR3 is TGTGCCAGCAGCAGGACAGGGTTCATGGGTAATGAGCAGTTCTTC.

V and J are TRBV5-4 and TRBJ1-1; D not certain. Trimming removed 5 bases at V and 3 bases at J, with 14 bases between. Germline V gives CDR1 SGHNT, CDR2 YYREEE (reference sequence). The CDR3 length is 14 residues. The CDR3 protein is CASSTGPGDTEAFF. The CDR3 coding sequence is TGTGCCAGCAGTACGGGTCCCGGGGACACTGAAGCTTTCTTT.

This sequence joins TRBV7-2 and TRBJ2-6; TRBD1 matches 7 bases. CDR1 is SGHTA, CDR2 FQGNSA, per germline. The CDR3 covers 18 residues. V gave up 2 bases and J gave up 0 bases; unmatched junction bases: 7. The CDR3 region is CASSLTGQRISGANVLTF. CDR3 nucleotide sequence: TGTGCCAGCAGCTTAACGGGACAGAGAATCTCTGGGGCCAACGTCCTGACTTTC. Supplemented by reference TRBV7-2 and TRBJ2-6, the full variable domain reads GAGVSQSPSNKVTEKGKDVELRCDPISGHTALYWYRQSLGQGLEFLIYFQGNSAPDKSGLPSDRFSAERTGGSVSTLTIQRTQQEDSAVYLCASSLTGQRISGANVLTFGAGSRLTVL.

The chain links TRBV28 to TRBJ2-7; TRBD1 matches at 8 bases. The CDR3 runs 13 residues. Germline-derived CDR1 and CDR2 are MDHEN and SYDVKM. V dropped 7 bases and J dropped 5; count of bases not matched to a gene: 7. The DNA of the CDR3 is TGTGCCAGCATGAGACAGGGGCGCCACGAGCAGTACTTC. Protein product: CASMRQGRHEQYF.

This clone has only a few counts. This rearrangement joins TRBV28 to TRBJ2-6; a weak D match, TRBD2 (5 bases). The germline V and J ends were trimmed by 6 bases and 2 bases, with 8 bases remaining between them. CDR1 and CDR2 (germline): MDHEN, SYDVKM. There are 14 residues in the CDR3. The CDR3 nucleotides read TGTGCCAGCAGCGGAGGAGCTGGGGCCAACGTCCTGACTTTC. This gives the protein CASSGGAGANVLTF. Drawing the rest from reference TRBV28 and TRBJ2-6, the complete variable domain is DVKVTQSSRYLVKRTGEKVFLECVQDMDHENMFWYRQDPGLGLRLIYFSYDVKMKEKGDIPEGYSVSREKKERFSLILESASTNQTSMYLCASSGGAGANVLTFGAGSRLTVL.

V usage is TRBV7-8 and J usage is TRBJ2-7; 7 positions match TRBD1. V shed 2 bases and J 3 bases; nucleotides not matched to a gene: 1. CDR1 is SGHVS, CDR2 FQNEAQ, per germline. The CDR3 has 13 residues. CDR3 bases: TGTGCCAGCAGCTTACAGGGGGTCTACGAGCAGTACTTC. Its protein product is CASSLQGVYEQYF.

This clone has just one count. The chain joins TRBV28 to TRBJ2-3, with D possibly being TRBD2 (5 bases). CDR1 and CDR2 from the germline V gene are MDHEN and SYDVKM. This CDR3 region has 14 residues. V lost 2 bases, J lost 3 bases, and 9 bases lay in between. The DNA of the CDR3 is TGTGCCAGCAGTTTAGACCTAGCTACAGATACGCAGTATTTT. Its translation: CASSLDLATDTQYF.

The CDR3 sequence is CASARQGAYTEAFF. The CDR3 DNA sequence: TGCGCCAGTGCGAGACAGGGGGCATACACTGAAGCTTTCTTT. The rearrangement joins TRBV5-1 to TRBJ1-1, with 10 positions matching TRBD1. The junction had 7 bases not matched to a gene; V was cut back by 8 bases and J by 3 bases. Germline-derived CDR1 and CDR2 are SGHRS and YFSETQ. CDR3 length equals 14 residues.

The rearrangement uses TRBV11-2 and TRBJ2-7, with TRBD2 matching over 8 bases. The CDR3 totals 16 residues. Germline V CDR1 and CDR2: SGHAT, FQNNGV. With V trimmed by 4 bases and J by 0 bases, 8 bases remained unmatched. CDR3 sequence (DNA): TGTGCCAGCAGCTCCCTACTAGCGGCTTACTCCTACGAGCAGTACTTC. Its translation: CASSSLLAAYSYEQYF.

The gene calls are TRBV5-1 and TRBJ1-2, with D tentatively TRBD1 (5 bases). CDR3 length: 13 amino acids. V dropped 5 bases and J dropped 4 bases, with 12 bases sitting between them. Per the germline V gene, CDR1 is SGHRS and CDR2 is YFSETQ. CDR3 protein: CASRQDAPYGYTF. In DNA, the CDR3 is TGCGCCAGCAGACAGGACGCTCCCTATGGCTACACCTTC.